This T cell receptor (beta chain) is from a study of blood T cell repertoires in COVID-19. Study-wide context: COVID-19 samples collected from the United States, Italy and Spain covered acute and convalescent phases. From T cells, B-cell-depleted T cells, or PBMCs came the material, which was cDNA or gDNA.

Germline V gene lookup returns CDR1 SGHKS and CDR2 YYEKEE (reference sequence). V dropped 4 bases and J dropped 6; count of bases not matched to a gene: 7. The CDR3 contains 13 residues. Original data processing: Quantification of nucleated cells was approximated via reference gene primer amplification. The table came from immunoSEQ multiplex PCR; TCRdb's copy has only in-frame clones and leaves some out. V and J calls and clone size are those listed in that table; D and trimming were worked out from the DNA. The sample has approximately 270,000 clones, about nine tenths seen once; the top ten hold 6% to 6.5%.

Sequencing used peripheral blood. This TCR derives from a woman aged 25 to 39 with COVID-19, enrolled during active disease. The V and J genes are TRBV5-5 and TRBJ2-7, with 7 bases matching TRBD2. The CDR3 region has the DNA TGTGCCAGCAGCCGCGGGGGACCCGGCGAGCAGTACTTC. This gives the protein CASSRGGPGEQYF.